The rows below give T cell receptor beta chains drawn from one sample of a study of T cell responses to AZD1222 COVID-19 vaccine. The assay was immunoSEQ multiplex PCR, and TCRdb's table has in-frame clones only and misses some. The table lists around 140,000 clones, approximately 90% of them singletons. Sequences were derived from peripheral blood, sampled on day 0 of AZD1222 vaccination. The receptor source for this set is an adult in good health. The CDR3 runs from the conserved cysteine through the conserved F or W. D genes are given only for firm matches. Not all rows give a size; the values are once, few, many and, for expanded clones, a class.

clone_size	v_call	d_call	j_call	cdr3_nt	cdr3_aa
.	TRBV2	.	TRBJ2-7	TGTGCCAGTAACCGGGAAGCTAGCCCCTCCTACGAGCAGTACTTC	CASNREASPSYEQYF
.	TRBV2	TRBD1	TRBJ1-5	TGTGCCAGCATTTTACCAGACAGGGAGAATCAGCCCCAGCATTTT	CASILPDRENQPQHF
.	TRBV7-2	TRBD2	TRBJ2-1	TGTGCCAGCAGCTTAGTTTTGGCGGGAGCCGATGAGCAGTTCTTC	CASSLVLAGADEQFF
once	TRBV7-2	.	TRBJ2-1	TGTGCCAGCAGCTTAGACGGTGGGGTGCAGTTCTTC	CASSLDGGVQFF
once	TRBV27	TRBD1	TRBJ2-2	TGTGCCAGTCACAGGGGGGGGGAGCTGTTTTTT	CASHRGGELFF
.	TRBV5-4	.	TRBJ2-3	TGTGCCAGCCAAAAAACTAGCACAGATACGCAGTATTTT	CASQKTSTDTQYF
.	TRBV12-3/TRBV12-4	.	TRBJ1-6	TGTGCCAGCAGACAACCAGGGTCACCCCTCCACTTT	CASRQPGSPLHF
.	TRBV7-2	TRBD2	TRBJ2-3	TGTGCCAGCACCTGGGTTGCGGGAGGCCTGGATACGCAGTATTTT	CASTWVAGGLDTQYF
once	TRBV29-1	.	TRBJ1-2	TGCAGCGTTGAGGGGGGTATTGGGAGGTATGGCTACACCTTC	CSVEGGIGRYGYTF
.	TRBV7-8	.	TRBJ1-1	TGTGCCAGCAGCTCCCATGAGGGGAACACTGAAGCTTTCTTT	CASSSHEGNTEAFF
.	TRBV9	TRBD1	TRBJ1-3	TGTGCCAGCGCCCCGCAGGGGGGCCGAAACACCATATATTTT	CASAPQGGRNTIYF